One and the same sample provided the 5 T cell receptor beta chains below, sequenced in a study of blood T cell repertoires in COVID-19. Assay: immunoSEQ multiplex PCR; the TCRdb copy retains only in-frame clones and omits some. The sample yields around 340,000 clones, around 88% seen once. Sequenced sample: peripheral blood. These TCRs come from a woman aged 60-75 years with COVID-19, enrolled during active disease.

CDR3 in DNA: TGTGCCAGCAGCTTAATTGCGGGGGCGACGAACACCGGGGAGCTGTTTTTT. Translation gives CASSLIAGATNTGELFF. The rearrangement joins TRBV7-3 to TRBJ2-2, with D perhaps matching TRBD2 (7 bases). There are 17 residues in the CDR3. V was cut by 1 base and J by 0 bases, with 12 bases left in between. The germline gives CDR1 SGHTA, CDR2 FQGTGA.

The gene calls are TRBV30 and TRBJ1-5; the D gene is possibly TRBD1 (5 bases). This CDR3 has 13 residues. V was clipped by 3 bases and J by 6 bases, with 12 bases between them. Germline loops: CDR1 GTSNPN, CDR2 SVGIG (reference sequence). CDR3 residues: CAWSQGQGQPQHF. For the CDR3, the DNA is TGTGCCTGGAGCCAGGGTCAAGGTCAGCCCCAGCATTTT.

The CDR3 DNA follows: TGTGCCAGCAGTTTAGGGGGGATGAGGTCCCTCCACTTT. Residues: CASSLGGMRSLHF. This sequence joins TRBV27 and TRBJ1-6; weak D call: TRBD1 (5 bases). The CDR3 has 13 amino acids. V dropped 2 bases and J dropped 14 bases, with 13 bases sitting between them. From germline, CDR1 is MNHEY and CDR2 SMNVEV (reference sequence).

The rearrangement uses TRBV19 and TRBJ1-5; unclear D gene. Germline-derived CDR1 and CDR2 are LNHDA and SQIVND (reference sequence). Trimming shortened V by 1 base and J by 1 base, and 11 bases separated the two germline ends. The CDR3 length is 16 residues. CDR3 protein: CASSIGRQLSNQPQHF. In DNA, the CDR3 is TGTGCCAGTAGTATAGGGAGGCAACTGAGCAATCAGCCCCAGCATTTT.

The J gene is TRBJ1-2, the V gene TRBV29-1, with no clear D. CDR1 and CDR2 (germline): SQVTM, ANQGSEA. V dropped 0 bases and J dropped 8 bases, with 10 bases sitting between them. The CDR3 totals 12 residues. Here the CDR3 DNA reads TGCAGCGTTGAAGATCCCCAGTGGGGCTACACCTTC. Encoded protein: CSVEDPQWGYTF. Using reference TRBV29-1 and TRBJ1-2 for the parts outside the CDR3, the full variable domain is SAVISQKPSRDICQRGTSLTIQCQVDSQVTMMFWYRQQPGQSLTLIATANQGSEATYESGFVIDKFPISRPNLTFSTLTVSNMSPEDSSIYLCSVEDPQWGYTFGSGTRLTVV.